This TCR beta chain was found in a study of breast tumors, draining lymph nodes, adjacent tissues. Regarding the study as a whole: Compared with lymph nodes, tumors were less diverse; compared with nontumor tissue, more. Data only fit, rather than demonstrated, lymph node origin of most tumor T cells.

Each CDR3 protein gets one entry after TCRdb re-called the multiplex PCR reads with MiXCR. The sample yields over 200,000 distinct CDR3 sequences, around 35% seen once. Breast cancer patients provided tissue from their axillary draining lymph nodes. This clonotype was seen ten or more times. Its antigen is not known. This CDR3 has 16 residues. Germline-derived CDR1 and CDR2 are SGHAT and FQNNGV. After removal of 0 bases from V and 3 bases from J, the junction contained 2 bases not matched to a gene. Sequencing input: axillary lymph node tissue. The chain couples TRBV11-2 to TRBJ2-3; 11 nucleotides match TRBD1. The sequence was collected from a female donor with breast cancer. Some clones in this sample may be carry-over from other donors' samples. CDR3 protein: CASSLDGQGATDTQYF. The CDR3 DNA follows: TGTGCCAGCAGCTTAGACGGACAGGGGGCGACAGATACGCAGTATTTT.